The text below deals with one TCR beta chain. Its antigen is as yet unknown. The sample comes from a study of shared clonotypes between healthy human individuals. Study-level information: CD4 naive and memory got three plates each, CD8 naive two, CD8 memory one. Study-wide findings and caveats: It was the non-shared clonotypes that had lower generation probabilities than clonotypes shared by all four donors.

The V gene lost 3 bases and the J gene lost 10 bases, with 14 bases spanning the gap. The CDR3 extends over 14 amino acids. CDR1 SGDLS and CDR2 YYNGEE come from the germline V gene. Sequenced by immunoSEQ multiplex PCR; TCRdb stores in-frame clones only, minus some. Among roughly 2 million clones listed, around 95% were seen once. J is TRBJ1-6 and V is TRBV9; maybe TRBD1 (5 bases). This receptor was taken from a man younger than 30 in good health. Material for sequencing was naive CD4+ T cells sorted from blood. This sample's subset: CD45RA+ positively selected. The CDR3 reads CASSAAQGTSPLHF. Here the CDR3 DNA reads TGTGCCAGCAGCGCCGCGCAGGGCACCTCACCCCTCCACTTT.